This T cell receptor beta chain came from a study of cytomegalovirus exposure and HLA in healthy donors. General study findings and limits: An apparent linkage of common viral pathogens to several of the most significant clusters emerged in a later analysis.

The table lists this clone with a few counts. Its cognate antigen is unknown. Germline CDR1 reads LNHDA; CDR2 reads SQIVND (reference sequence). Trimming stripped 10 bases from V and 0 bases from J, with 12 bases between. The CDR3 totals 14 residues. Donors consisted of healthy bone marrow donors. PCR amplification relied on 60 Vbeta primers (plus 13 Jbeta primers). Method: immunoSEQ multiplex PCR; TCRdb's copy keeps in-frame clones and lacks some. The table has over 85,000 clones, around 79% seen once. The sample consisted of PBMCs. This sequence originates from a woman in her twenties or thirties in good health and CMV-seronegative. J is TRBJ1-4 and V is TRBV19; no reliable D call. CDR3 region: CATYGSATNEKLFF. The CDR3 DNA sequence: TGTGCCACCTATGGGAGTGCAACTAATGAAAAACTGTTTTTT.